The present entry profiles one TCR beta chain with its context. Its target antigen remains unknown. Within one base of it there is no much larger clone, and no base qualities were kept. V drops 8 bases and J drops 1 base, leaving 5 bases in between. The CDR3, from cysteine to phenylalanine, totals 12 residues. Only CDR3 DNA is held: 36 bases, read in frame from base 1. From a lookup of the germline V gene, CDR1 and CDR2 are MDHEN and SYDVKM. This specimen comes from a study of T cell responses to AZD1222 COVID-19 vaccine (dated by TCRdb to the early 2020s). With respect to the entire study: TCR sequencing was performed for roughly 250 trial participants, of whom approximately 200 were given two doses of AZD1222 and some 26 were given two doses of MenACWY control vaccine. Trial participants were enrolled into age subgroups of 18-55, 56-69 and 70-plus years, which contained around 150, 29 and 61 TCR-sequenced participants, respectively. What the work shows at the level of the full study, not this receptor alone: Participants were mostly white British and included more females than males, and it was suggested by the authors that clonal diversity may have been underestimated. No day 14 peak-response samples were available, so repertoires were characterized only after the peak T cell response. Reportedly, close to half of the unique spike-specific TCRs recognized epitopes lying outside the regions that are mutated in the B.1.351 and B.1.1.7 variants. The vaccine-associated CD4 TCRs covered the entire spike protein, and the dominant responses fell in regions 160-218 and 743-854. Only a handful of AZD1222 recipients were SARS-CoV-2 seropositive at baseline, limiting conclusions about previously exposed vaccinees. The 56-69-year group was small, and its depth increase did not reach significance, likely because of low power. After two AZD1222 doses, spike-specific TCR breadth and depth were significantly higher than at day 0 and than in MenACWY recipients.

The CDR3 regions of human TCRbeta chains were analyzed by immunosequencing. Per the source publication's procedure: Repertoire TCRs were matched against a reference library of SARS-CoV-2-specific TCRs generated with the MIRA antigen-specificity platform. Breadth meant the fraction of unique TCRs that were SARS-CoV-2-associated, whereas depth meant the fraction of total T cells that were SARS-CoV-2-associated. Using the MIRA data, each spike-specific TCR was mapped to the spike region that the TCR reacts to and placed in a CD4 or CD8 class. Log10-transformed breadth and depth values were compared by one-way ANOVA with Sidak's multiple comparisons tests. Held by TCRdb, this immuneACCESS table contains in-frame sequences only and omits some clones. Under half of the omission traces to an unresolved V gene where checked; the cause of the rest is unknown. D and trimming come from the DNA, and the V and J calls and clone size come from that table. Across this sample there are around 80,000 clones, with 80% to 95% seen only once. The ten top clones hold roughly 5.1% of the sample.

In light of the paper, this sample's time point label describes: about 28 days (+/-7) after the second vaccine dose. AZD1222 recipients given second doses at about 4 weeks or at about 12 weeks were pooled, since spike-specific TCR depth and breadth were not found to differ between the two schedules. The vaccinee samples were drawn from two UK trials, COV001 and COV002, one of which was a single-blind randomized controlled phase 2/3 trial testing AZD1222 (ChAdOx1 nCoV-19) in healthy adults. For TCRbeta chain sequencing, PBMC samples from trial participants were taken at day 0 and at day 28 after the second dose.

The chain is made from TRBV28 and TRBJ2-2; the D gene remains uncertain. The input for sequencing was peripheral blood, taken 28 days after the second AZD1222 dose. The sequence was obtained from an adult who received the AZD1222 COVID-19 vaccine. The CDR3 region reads CASVENTGELFF. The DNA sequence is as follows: TGTGCCAGCGTTGAGAACACCGGGGAGCTGTTTTTT. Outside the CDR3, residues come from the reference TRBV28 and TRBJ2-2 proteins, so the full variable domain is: DVKVTQSSRYLVKRTGEKVFLECVQDMDHENMFWYRQDPGLGLRLIYFSYDVKMKEKGDIPEGYSVSREKKERFSLILESASTNQTSMYLCASVENTGELFFGEGSRLTVL.